These 25 T cell receptor beta chains originate from one sample sequenced in a study of blood T cell repertoires in COVID-19 (dated by TCRdb to 2019 to 2021). The method behind the library was the immunoSEQ multiplex PCR assay. TCRdb obtained this table from immuneACCESS and retained in-frame rearrangements with V and J assigned. These tables miss some clones; where compared with another copy, unresolved V genes account for less than half of the shortfall, and the remainder is unexplained. The sample table lists hundreds of thousands of clones, about 85% of them with a count of one. The ten largest clones take up about an eighth of the sample. Sequencing was performed on peripheral blood. The receptors derive from a human donor in a cohort sampled during active COVID-19.

As concerns this clone: The sample has other DNA sequences that encode this CDR3 too. The genes are TRBV9 and TRBJ2-1, with 8 bases lining up with TRBD2. This CDR3 spans 15 amino acids. The ends lost 0 bases at V and 1 base at J; junction bases unmatched: 0. Germline loops: CDR1 SGDLS, CDR2 YYNGEE. The CDR3 spells CASSVAGGSYNEQFF. CDR3 sequence (DNA): TGTGCCAGCAGCGTAGCGGGAGGGTCCTACAATGAGCAGTTCTTC.

This clone occurred a few times. Additional DNA sequences in this sample encode the identical CDR3. This chain connects TRBV19 to TRBJ2-7; 11 nucleotides align to TRBD1. The CDR3 loop spans 15 amino acids. Germline CDR1 and CDR2: LNHDA and SQIVND (reference sequence). V gave up 5 bases and J gave up 2 bases; unmatched junction bases: 5. CDR3 region: CASSEGTGGTYEQYF. The DNA of the CDR3 is TGTGCCAGTAGTGAAGGGACAGGGGGTACCTACGAGCAGTACTTC.

The V and J genes are TRBV5-4 and TRBJ2-5, with 10 bases lining up with TRBD1. The CDR3 is 15 residues long. The V and J ends lost 3 bases and 5 bases, in that order; junction bases with no gene match: 7. CDR1 is SGHNT and CDR2 is YYREEE in the germline V gene (reference sequence). The CDR3 here is CASSYRQGALETQYF. CDR3 coding DNA: TGTGCCAGCAGCTACCGACAGGGGGCTCTGGAGACCCAGTACTTC.

J is TRBJ2-1 and V is TRBV13, with 9 bases fitting TRBD2. CDR3 size: 14 residues. Germline CDR1 is PRHDT and CDR2 is FYEKMQ (reference sequence). V was clipped by 5 bases and J by 8 bases; unmatched bases: 7. The CDR3 DNA follows: TGTGCCAGCAGCATTAGCGGGAGAATCGATGAGCAGTTCTTC. Translated, it gives CASSISGRIDEQFF. Full variable domain (rest looked up from reference TRBV13 and TRBJ2-1): AAGVIQSPRHLIKEKRETATLKCYPIPRHDTVYWYQQGPGQDPQFLISFYEKMQSDKGSIPDRFSAQQFSDYHSELNMSSLELGDSALYFCASSISGRIDEQFFGPGTRLTVL.

CDR3 residues: CASSSPGLAGGQETQYF. In DNA form, the CDR3 reads TGTGCCAGCAGCTCCCCGGGACTAGCGGGAGGGCAAGAGACCCAGTACTTC. This chain connects TRBV7-9 to TRBJ2-5; 16 nucleotides line up with TRBD2. The CDR3 totals 17 residues. Germline V gene data show CDR1 as SEHNR and CDR2 as FQNEAQ (reference sequence). The V and J ends lost 4 bases and 2 bases, in that order; junction bases with no gene match: 4.

The chain combines TRBV19 with TRBJ2-1; D gene unclear. This CDR3 contains 15 residues. The germline V gene has CDR1 LNHDA and CDR2 SQIVND (reference sequence). V dropped 1 base and J dropped 7 bases, with 14 bases sitting between them. The CDR3 coding sequence is TGTGCCAGTAGTATAGGTACAAAATTGGTGAATGAGCAGTTCTTC. Protein product: CASSIGTKLVNEQFF.

The CDR3 loop is CASSSSGIQETQYF. In nucleotides, the CDR3 is TGTGCCAGCAGCTCTAGCGGGATTCAAGAGACCCAGTACTTC. The chain combines TRBV7-9 with TRBJ2-5; 9 bases line up with TRBD2. V lost 4 bases to trimming and J lost 2 bases; unmatched junction nucleotides: 2. Looked up from germline, CDR1 is SEHNR and CDR2 is FQNEAQ (reference sequence). This CDR3 contains 14 residues.

The chain recombines TRBV6-5 with TRBJ2-1; D not certain. The CDR3 loop spans 15 amino acids. Germline assignment: CDR1 MNHEY and CDR2 SVGAGI. Trimming took 7 bases from V and 4 from J, leaving 17 bases between them. As DNA, the CDR3 is TGTGCCAGCAAAAGTACTTCGGTCCTGTACAATGAGCAGTTCTTC. As protein: CASKSTSVLYNEQFF.

The gene calls are TRBV21-1 and TRBJ2-7; no check of the table's D call, TRBD2, against the DNA was made. TRBV21-1 is marked as a pseudogene. The CDR3 is 18 residues long. CDR3 amino acids: CASSTRGVRTTCSYEQYF. Here the CDR3 DNA reads TGTGCCAGCAGCACAAGAGGCGTACGGACTACCTGCTCCTACGAGCAGTACTTC.

The chain joins TRBV29-1 to TRBJ1-3; TRBD1 might be the D (6 bases). The germline V and J ends were trimmed by 6 bases and 2 bases, with 17 bases remaining between them. Germline CDR1 SQVTM, CDR2 ANQGSEA. The CDR3 has 15 amino acids. CDR3 residues: CSVFSTGSPGNTIYF. The CDR3 DNA reads TGCAGCGTCTTCTCCACAGGGAGCCCTGGAAACACCATATATTTT.

This chain joins TRBV5-1 and TRBJ1-2, with TRBD1 as a possible D gene (6 bases). CDR3 length equals 14 residues. Trimming cost V 4 bases and J 4 bases, with 14 bases left between them. From germline, CDR1 is SGHRS and CDR2 YFSETQ. The CDR3 spells CASSPPEGGYGYTF. The CDR3 DNA follows: TGCGCCAGCAGCCCCCCTGAAGGGGGCTATGGCTACACCTTC.

This chain joins TRBV5-1 and TRBJ2-4; 9 bases are shared with TRBD1. This CDR3 is built from 16 residues. Germline V CDR1 and CDR2: SGHRS, YFSETQ. V dropped 1 base and J dropped 6; count of bases not matched to a gene: 8. The DNA for the CDR3 is TGCGCCAGCAGCTTGAACCCTTCGGGACAGGGAAACATTCAGTACTTC. Residues: CASSLNPSGQGNIQYF.

The V and J genes are TRBV27 and TRBJ2-3; 7 bases are shared with TRBD2. CDR3 length: 16 residues. V dropped 5 bases and J dropped 1; count of bases not matched to a gene: 9. Germline CDR1 MNHEY, CDR2 SMNVEV (reference sequence). The CDR3 spells CASSRWGGAGTDTQYF. The CDR3 DNA follows: TGTGCCAGCAGTAGATGGGGGGGTGCGGGCACAGATACGCAGTATTTT.

This chain joins TRBV19 and TRBJ1-1; a possible D gene is TRBD1 (5 bases). The CDR3 has 13 residues. Germline V gene lookup returns CDR1 LNHDA and CDR2 SQIVND (reference sequence). The V and J ends lost 6 bases and 1 base respectively, with 9 bases between them. The CDR3 spells CASSDTGNTEAFF. The DNA for the CDR3 is TGTGCCAGTAGCGATACAGGGAACACTGAAGCTTTCTTT.

This rearrangement joins TRBV18 to TRBJ2-1; 9 positions agree with TRBD2. The CDR3 is made up of 14 amino acids. The germline V gene has CDR1 KGHSH and CDR2 LQKENI. J gave up 3 bases and V 5 bases, and 2 bases lay outside the gene matches. In DNA, the CDR3 is TGTGCCAGCTCAGTAGCGGGAGTCTACAATGAGCAGTTCTTC. Its translation: CASSVAGVYNEQFF. Filled out from reference TRBV18 and TRBJ2-1, the complete variable domain reads NAGVMQNPRHLVRRRGQEARLRCSPMKGHSHVYWYRQLPEEGLKFMVYLQKENIIDESGMPKERFSAEFPKEGPSILRIQQVVRGDSAAYFCASSVAGVYNEQFFGPGTRLTVL.

This sequence joins TRBV4-2 and TRBJ1-6, with 7 bases that match TRBD1. The CDR3 covers 15 residues. Trimming cost V 1 base and J 8 bases; bases outside gene matches: 5. Germline V gives CDR1 LGHNA, CDR2 YNFKEQ. The CDR3 DNA sequence: TGTGCCAGCAGCCAAGCGGGACAGCCCTATTCACCCCTCCACTTT. It is translated as CASSQAGQPYSPLHF.

V and J are TRBV6-5 and TRBJ2-6; D is perhaps TRBD1 (6 bases). This CDR3 is built from 15 residues. Trimming pared 6 bases from V and 4 bases from J, leaving 13 bases between. The germline CDR1 and CDR2 sequences are MNHEY and SVGAGI. The CDR3 DNA sequence: TGTGCCAGCAGGAAACAGGGTGCAGGGGCCAACGTCCTGACTTTC. This gives the protein CASRKQGAGANVLTF.

This chain uses TRBV18 with TRBJ2-2, with 7 bases lining up with TRBD1. This CDR3 is built from 15 residues. CDR1 is KGHSH, CDR2 LQKENI, per germline. The ends lost 4 bases at V and 1 base at J; junction bases unmatched: 3. The CDR3 bases are TGTGCCAGCTCACTCCGGACAGGGAACACCGGGGAGCTGTTTTTT. Protein sequence: CASSLRTGNTGELFF. The whole variable domain, remainder taken from reference TRBV18 and TRBJ2-2, is NAGVMQNPRHLVRRRGQEARLRCSPMKGHSHVYWYRQLPEEGLKFMVYLQKENIIDESGMPKERFSAEFPKEGPSILRIQQVVRGDSAAYFCASSLRTGNTGELFFGEGSRLTVL.

This chain links TRBV5-4 with TRBJ2-6; D gene unclear. V was cut by 3 bases and J by 0 bases, with 13 bases left in between. CDR1 and CDR2 (germline): SGHNT, YYREEE (reference sequence). The length of the CDR3 is 17 residues. This CDR3 reads CASSSRAATSGANVLTF. For the CDR3, the DNA is TGTGCCAGCAGCTCCCGCGCAGCGACCTCTGGGGCCAACGTCCTGACTTTC.

The chain joins TRBV5-1 to TRBJ2-7, with D perhaps matching TRBD2 (5 bases). Per germline, CDR1 SGHRS and CDR2 YFSETQ. CDR3 size: 15 residues. Trimming shortened V by 0 bases and J by 2 bases, and 12 bases separated the two germline ends. The CDR3 loop is CASSLAAGRPYEQYF. The CDR3 nucleotides read TGCGCCAGCAGCTTGGCGGCGGGCCGACCCTACGAGCAGTACTTC.

The gene calls are TRBV6-5 and TRBJ1-1; a weak D match, TRBD1 (6 bases). The V gene's germline CDR1 is MNHEY and CDR2 SVGAGI. The CDR3 contains 14 residues. V was clipped by 4 bases and J by 0 bases, with 9 bases between them. As DNA, the CDR3 is TGTGCCAGCAGTTCACAGGGTGTGAACACTGAAGCTTTCTTT. Protein product: CASSSQGVNTEAFF.

The chain joins TRBV19 to TRBJ2-3; 7 bases agree with TRBD1. The CDR3 totals 14 residues. The germline V gene encodes CDR1 LNHDA and CDR2 SQIVND (reference sequence). V was pared by 5 bases and J by 4 bases, with 6 bases of the junction left unmatched. In DNA, the CDR3 is TGTGCCAGTAGTTTAACAGGGGCCCCAGATACGCAGTATTTT. It specifies CASSLTGAPDTQYF.

V gene TRBV5-1 combines with J gene TRBJ2-2, with a weak D call TRBD2 (5 bases). The CDR3 sequence is 12 residues long. V was shortened by 0 bases and J by 10 bases, with 7 bases between the two germline ends. Germline CDR1 SGHRS, CDR2 YFSETQ. The CDR3 loop is CASSLGGMELFF. CDR3 in DNA: TGCGCCAGCAGCTTGGGAGGGATGGAGCTGTTTTTT.

The gene calls are TRBV3-1 (or the pseudogene TRBV3-2) and TRBJ2-7; TRBD2 aligns across 9 bases. Losses at the gene ends were 8 bases for V and 7 bases for J; bases not matched to a gene: 9. The CDR3 runs to 13 residues. The V gene's germline CDR1 is LGHDT and CDR2 YNNKEL (reference sequence). CDR3 loop: CASGGAGGEEQYF. CDR3 in DNA: TGTGCCAGCGGTGGGGCGGGAGGGGAAGAGCAGTACTTC.

The chain combines TRBV4-3 with TRBJ2-2; 7 bases align to TRBD2. The CDR3 runs to 14 residues. The V gene end was trimmed by 4 bases and the J gene end by 6 bases; junction bases not matched to a gene: 5. Germline CDR1 LGHNA, CDR2 YSLEER. CDR3 DNA: TGCGCCAGCAGCCTCATGGGAGGGCCCGGGGAGCTGTTTTTT. Translated, it gives CASSLMGGPGELFF.